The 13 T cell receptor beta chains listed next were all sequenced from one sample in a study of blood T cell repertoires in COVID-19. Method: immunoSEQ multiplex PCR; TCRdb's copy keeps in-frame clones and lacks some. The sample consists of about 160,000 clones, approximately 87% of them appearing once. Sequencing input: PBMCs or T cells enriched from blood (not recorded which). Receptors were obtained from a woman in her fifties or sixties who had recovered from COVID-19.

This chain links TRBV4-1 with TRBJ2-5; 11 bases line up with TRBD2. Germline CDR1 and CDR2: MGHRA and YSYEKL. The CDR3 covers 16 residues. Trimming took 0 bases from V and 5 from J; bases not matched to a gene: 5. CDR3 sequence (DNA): TGCGCCAGCAGCCAAGAAATAGCGGGGGGGATGGAGACCCAGTACTTC. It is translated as CASSQEIAGGMETQYF.

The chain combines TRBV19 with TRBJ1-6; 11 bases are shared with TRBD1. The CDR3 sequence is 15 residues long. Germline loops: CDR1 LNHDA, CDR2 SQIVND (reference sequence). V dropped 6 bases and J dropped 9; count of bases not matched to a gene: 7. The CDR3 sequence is CASSVRDRGFSPLHF. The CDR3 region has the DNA TGTGCCAGTAGCGTCCGGGACAGGGGGTTTTCACCCCTCCACTTT. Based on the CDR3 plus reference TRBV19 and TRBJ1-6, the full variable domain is DGGITQSPKYLFRKEGQNVTLSCEQNLNHDAMYWYRQDPGQGLRLIYYSQIVNDFQKGDIAEGYSVSREKKESFPLTVTSAQKNPTAFYLCASSVRDRGFSPLHFGNGTRLTVT.

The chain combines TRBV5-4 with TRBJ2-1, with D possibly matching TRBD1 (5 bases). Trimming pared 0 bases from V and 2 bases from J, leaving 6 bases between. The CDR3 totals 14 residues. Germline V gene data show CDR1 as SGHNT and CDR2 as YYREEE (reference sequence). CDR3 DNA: TGTGCCAGCAGCTTGGTGGGGCCCTACAATGAGCAGTTCTTC. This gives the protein CASSLVGPYNEQFF.

The CDR3: CASSLVGQDNSPLHF. In DNA form, the CDR3 reads TGTGCCAGCAGCTTAGTGGGACAAGATAATTCACCCCTCCACTTT. V usage is TRBV7-9 and J usage is TRBJ1-6; D may be TRBD1 (6 bases). Germline loops: CDR1 SEHNR, CDR2 FQNEAQ (reference sequence). The CDR3 totals 15 residues. The V gene lost 1 base and the J gene lost 5 bases, with 9 bases spanning the gap.

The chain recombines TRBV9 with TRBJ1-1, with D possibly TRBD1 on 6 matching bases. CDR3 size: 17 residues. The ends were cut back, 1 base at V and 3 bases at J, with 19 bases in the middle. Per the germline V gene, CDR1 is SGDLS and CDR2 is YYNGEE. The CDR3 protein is CASSVQGWVKVDTEAFF. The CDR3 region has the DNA TGTGCCAGCAGCGTACAGGGGTGGGTAAAAGTGGACACTGAAGCTTTCTTT.

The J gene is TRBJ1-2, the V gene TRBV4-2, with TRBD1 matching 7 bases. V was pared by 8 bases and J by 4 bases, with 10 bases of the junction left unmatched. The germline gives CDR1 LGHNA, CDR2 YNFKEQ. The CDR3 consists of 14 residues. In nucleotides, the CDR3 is TGTGCCAGCCGCGGGACAGATGAATTCTATGGCTACACCTTC. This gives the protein CASRGTDEFYGYTF.

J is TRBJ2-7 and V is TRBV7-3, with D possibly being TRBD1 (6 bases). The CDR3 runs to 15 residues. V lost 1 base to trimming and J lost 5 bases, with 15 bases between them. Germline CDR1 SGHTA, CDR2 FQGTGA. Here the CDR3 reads CASSLIRQGRNEQYF. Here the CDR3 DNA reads TGTGCCAGCAGCTTAATTCGCCAGGGGCGAAACGAGCAGTACTTC.

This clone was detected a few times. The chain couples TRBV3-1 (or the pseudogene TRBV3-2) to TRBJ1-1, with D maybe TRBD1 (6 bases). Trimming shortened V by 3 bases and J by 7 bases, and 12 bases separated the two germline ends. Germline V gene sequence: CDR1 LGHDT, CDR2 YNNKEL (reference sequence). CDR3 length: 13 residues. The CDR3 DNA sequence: TGTGCCAGCAGCCAGAACCACAGGGATGAAGCTTTCTTT. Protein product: CASSQNHRDEAFF.

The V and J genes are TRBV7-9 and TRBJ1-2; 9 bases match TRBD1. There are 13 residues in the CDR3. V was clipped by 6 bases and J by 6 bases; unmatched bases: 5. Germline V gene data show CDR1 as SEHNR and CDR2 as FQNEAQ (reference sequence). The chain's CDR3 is CASRGQGLNGYTF. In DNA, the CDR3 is TGTGCCAGCAGGGGACAGGGTTTGAATGGCTACACCTTC.

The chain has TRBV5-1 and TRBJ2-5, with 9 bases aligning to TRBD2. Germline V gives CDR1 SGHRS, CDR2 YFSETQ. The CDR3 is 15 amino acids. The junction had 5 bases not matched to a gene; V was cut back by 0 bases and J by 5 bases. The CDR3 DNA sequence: TGCGCCAGCAGCTTGGGGGCTAGCGGGGCTGAGACCCAGTACTTC. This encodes CASSLGASGAETQYF. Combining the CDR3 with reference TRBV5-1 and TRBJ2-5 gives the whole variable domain KAGVTQTPRYLIKTRGQQVTLSCSPISGHRSVSWYQQTPGQGLQFLFEYFSETQRNKGNFPGRFSGRQFSNSRSEMNVSTLELGDSALYLCASSLGASGAETQYFGPGTRLLVL.

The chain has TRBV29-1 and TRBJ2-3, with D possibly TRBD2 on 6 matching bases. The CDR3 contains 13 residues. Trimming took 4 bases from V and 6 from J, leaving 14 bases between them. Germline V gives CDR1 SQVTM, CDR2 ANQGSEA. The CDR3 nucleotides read TGCAGCGTTGTGGCGGGGCGCAGGGATACGCAGTATTTT. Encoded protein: CSVVAGRRDTQYF.

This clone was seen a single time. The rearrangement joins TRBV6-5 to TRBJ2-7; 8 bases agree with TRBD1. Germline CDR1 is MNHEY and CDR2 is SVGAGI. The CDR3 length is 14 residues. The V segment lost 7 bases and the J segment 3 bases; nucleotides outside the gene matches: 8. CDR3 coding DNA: TGTGCCAGCATTATGGACAGGGTGGTCTACGAGCAGTACTTC. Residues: CASIMDRVVYEQYF.

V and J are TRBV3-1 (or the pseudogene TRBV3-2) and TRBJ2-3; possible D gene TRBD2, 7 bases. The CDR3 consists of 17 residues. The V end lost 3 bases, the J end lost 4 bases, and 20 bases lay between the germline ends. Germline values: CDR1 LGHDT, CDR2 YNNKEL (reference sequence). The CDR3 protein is CASSHPVRGGRPDTQYF. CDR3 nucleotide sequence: TGTGCCAGCAGCCATCCCGTGAGGGGGGGGCGACCAGATACGCAGTATTTT.